The rows below give T cell receptor beta chains drawn from one sample of a study of T cell changes during pregnancy in multiple sclerosis. This table comes from immunoSEQ multiplex PCR, and its TCRdb copy is limited to in-frame clones, with some not included. The data hold 65,000 to 75,000 clones, with more than 85% observed a single time. Sequenced material: peripheral blood, taken in the second trimester of pregnancy. The receptors derive from a female donor with multiple sclerosis, enrolled in a pregnancy study. The CDR3 runs from the conserved cysteine through the conserved F or W. Each record gives: J gene, clone size, D gene, V gene, CDR3 DNA, CDR3 protein. D genes are given only for firm matches. Clone size, where shown, is once, few, many, or a class for clones that have expanded.

>TRBJ2-5|NA|TRBD1|TRBV7-2
TGTGCCAGCAGCTCCTGGACAGGGCTGGAGACCCAGTACTTC
CASSSWTGLETQYF
>TRBJ1-1|few|NA|TRBV7-2
TGTGCCAGCAGCTTAGCTCGGGGGGGGGAAGCTTTCTTT
CASSLARGGEAFF
>TRBJ2-7|NA|NA|TRBV5-1
TGCGCCAGCACGGGAAGCTCCTACGAGCAGTACTTC
CASTGSSYEQYF
>TRBJ1-3|NA|TRBD1|TRBV6-6
TGTGCCAGCAGTCGGGACAGCTCTGGAAACACCATATATTTT
CASSRDSSGNTIYF
>TRBJ2-1|few|TRBD1|TRBV7-6
TGTGCCAGCAGCTTTGGACAGGGACGGATAGGGGGTGAGCAGTTCTTC
CASSFGQGRIGGEQFF
>TRBJ2-7|NA|TRBD2|TRBV9
TGTGCCAGCAGTGCCGCTAGCGGGTCCACCTACGAGCAGTACTTC
CASSAASGSTYEQYF
>TRBJ2-7|NA|TRBD2|TRBV7-8
TGTGCCAGCAGCTTAATTACCCTAGCGGGAGTTGAAGAGCAGTACTTC
CASSLITLAGVEEQYF
>TRBJ1-2|NA|NA|TRBV5-6
TGTGCCAGCAGATCTCAACTATCAATCAAGTTCCATGGCTACACCTTC
CASRSQLSIKFHGYTF
>TRBJ1-2|NA|TRBD1|TRBV11-2
TGTGCCAGCAGGACAGGGGGCGGCTATGGCTACACCTTC
CASRTGGGYGYTF
>TRBJ2-1|NA|TRBD2|TRBV4-3
TGCGCCAGCAGCCAAGCCCGAACTAGCGGGGGGCCCCGCTCCTACAATGAGCAGTTCTTC
CASSQARTSGGPRSYNEQFF
>TRBJ2-4|NA|NA|TRBV19
TGTGCCAGTAGCCAACTAGGGATACTAGCCAAAAACATTCAGTACTTC
CASSQLGILAKNIQYF
>TRBJ1-2|NA|TRBD1|TRBV6-5
TGTGCCAGCAGACGCGGGACAGGGGACTATGGCTACACCTTC
CASRRGTGDYGYTF
>TRBJ2-1|NA|TRBD2|TRBV6-5
TGTGCCAGCAGTTACTCGACATCAGCGGGGAGGCAGTTCTTC
CASSYSTSAGRQFF
>TRBJ2-1|NA|NA|TRBV4-2
TGTGCCAGCAGCCCTAGCCAGGAATCAGACAATGAGCAGTTCTTC
CASSPSQESDNEQFF
>TRBJ1-2|NA|NA|TRBV19
TGTGCCAGTAGTCTCCTCCAGGGGCAGGACGGCTACACCTTC
CASSLLQGQDGYTF
>TRBJ2-7|NA|TRBD1|TRBV19
TGTGCCAGTAGTATTAACAGGGGCTACGAGCAGTACTTC
CASSINRGYEQYF
>TRBJ1-2|NA|NA|TRBV18
TGTGCCAGCTCACCACCGGGGGGGCATGGCTACACCTTC
CASSPPGGHGYTF
>TRBJ2-7|few|TRBD2|TRBV29-1
TGCAGCGCCAACGGGGGGGCGCGCGAGCAGTACTTC
CSANGGAREQYF
>TRBJ1-3|NA|TRBD1|TRBV18
TGTGCCAGCTCACCGGGACAGGGTCCAAACACCATATATTTT
CASSPGQGPNTIYF
>TRBJ2-7|NA|NA|TRBV14
TGTGCCAGCAGCCAAGGGGGCGCTTCCTACGAGCAGTACTTC
CASSQGGASYEQYF
>TRBJ2-5|NA|NA|TRBV29-1
TGCAGCGTTGTGCTTGTGTGGGACTTCGGGGAGACCCAGTACTTC
CSVVLVWDFGETQYF
>TRBJ1-5|NA|NA|TRBV9
TGTGCCAGCAGTCGCAGGGCTGATCAGCCCCAGCATTTT
CASSRRADQPQHF
>TRBJ1-4|NA|NA|TRBV7-9
TGTGCCAGCACGGAGGTTCTTTCAACTAATGAAAAACTGTTTTTT
CASTEVLSTNEKLFF
>TRBJ2-1|NA|NA|TRBV29-1
TGCAGCGGCAGGATAAATGAGCAGTTCTTC
CSGRINEQFF
>TRBJ1-1|few|TRBD1|TRBV2
TGTGCCCGACCCGGGACAGGGGCGAACACTGAAGCTTTCTTT
CARPGTGANTEAFF
>TRBJ2-7|NA|NA|TRBV6-5
TGTGCCAGCAGAATCCCAGGGCGCCACCAGCAGTACTTC
CASRIPGRHQQYF
>TRBJ1-2|NA|NA|TRBV5-1
TGCGCCAGCAGCCCCGGGCGGCCGTACCTAGCGGGGAGCTATGGCTACACCTTC
CASSPGRPYLAGSYGYTF
>TRBJ1-4|once|TRBD1|TRBV5-1
TGCGCCAGCAGCCCAACTGGGACAGGGGGGGAAAAACTGTTTTTT
CASSPTGTGGEKLFF
>TRBJ2-7|NA|TRBD1|TRBV6-1
TGTGCCAGCAGACTCTACGGGACAGGAGACTACGAGCAGTACTTC
CASRLYGTGDYEQYF
>TRBJ1-2|once|NA|TRBV7-9
TGTGCCAGCAGCGAAGAGGGTCAAGCTAAGGGTGGCTACACCTTC
CASSEEGQAKGGYTF
>TRBJ1-5|NA|NA|TRBV2
TGTGCCAGCACCCGGACTAGCGGTCAAGGGCAGCCCCAGCATTTT
CASTRTSGQGQPQHF
>TRBJ1-4|NA|TRBD1|TRBV30
TGTGCCTGGCAGGGACAGAGTGTCGAAAAACTGTTTTTT
CAWQGQSVEKLFF
>TRBJ2-3|once|TRBD2|TRBV6-1
TGTGCCAGCAGTGAAGTTGGTAGCGGGACCACAGATACGCAGTATTTT
CASSEVGSGTTDTQYF
>TRBJ2-3|NA|TRBD2|TRBV7-2
TGTGCCAGCAGCGCTCGACTAGCGGGGGGCACAGATACGCAGTATTTT
CASSARLAGGTDTQYF
>TRBJ2-3|NA|NA|TRBV19
TGTGCCAGTAGTCATCGACCAGCGGCAGATACGCAGTATTTT
CASSHRPAADTQYF
>TRBJ2-2|NA|TRBD1|TRBV7-9
TGTGCCAGCAGCCCCGGGACAGAAACGGTCGGGGAGCTGTTTTTT
CASSPGTETVGELFF
>TRBJ2-7|NA|NA|TRBV7-2
TGTGCCAGCAGCTTTAGCGGATTTTACGAGCAGTACTTC
CASSFSGFYEQYF
>TRBJ1-4|NA|NA|TRBV5-6
TGTGCCAGCAGCCCACTTGTGAAAAAAGGGGCAACTAATGAAAAACTGTTTTTT
CASSPLVKKGATNEKLFF
>TRBJ2-5|once|TRBD2|TRBV4-1
TGCGCCAGCAGCCAAGGGAGCGGGGGAATAGAGACCCAGTACTTC
CASSQGSGGIETQYF
>TRBJ1-1|once|NA|TRBV6-1
TGTGCCAGCAGTGAACAGTTTGAAGCTTTCTTT
CASSEQFEAFF
>TRBJ2-3|once|NA|TRBV7-6
TGTGCCAGCAGCTTAAGCGAGCGGATAGATACGCAGTATTTT
CASSLSERIDTQYF
>TRBJ1-2|NA|TRBD1|TRBV19
TGTGCCAGTAGTCCGTGGACAGGGGAAGAGGTTAACTATGGCTACACCTTC
CASSPWTGEEVNYGYTF
>TRBJ2-1|NA|TRBD1|TRBV5-1
TGCGCCAGCTCTCCCAAGGACAGGGTTGTGAATGAGCAGTTCTTC
CASSPKDRVVNEQFF
>TRBJ1-5|NA|TRBD1|TRBV6-5
TGTGCCAGCAGTTCGGGACAGACCAATCAGCCCCAGCATTTT
CASSSGQTNQPQHF
>TRBJ2-7|NA|NA|TRBV5-4
TGTGCCAGCAGCTCGCCCCGTTCTGGTCAGGAGGGGGAGCAGTACTTC
CASSSPRSGQEGEQYF
>TRBJ1-4|NA|TRBD1|TRBV7-2
TGTGCCAGCAGCGCTTTATCAGGGGGAAGTGAAAAACTGTTTTTT
CASSALSGGSEKLFF
>TRBJ1-1|NA|NA|TRBV30
TGTGCCTGGAGTGTCGCCCCCGGGGATGAAGCTTTCTTT
CAWSVAPGDEAFF
>TRBJ2-1|NA|TRBD2|TRBV6-6
TGTGCCAGCAGTATAGCGGGAGGGTCCTACAATGAGCAGTTCTTC
CASSIAGGSYNEQFF
>TRBJ2-5|few|TRBD2|TRBV6-1
TGTGCCAGCAGTGAAAATGCGGGAGGGAGAGAGACCCAGTACTTC
CASSENAGGRETQYF
>TRBJ2-1|NA|TRBD2|TRBV7-2
TGTGCCAGCAGCTTAGTGGGACTAGCGGGGCCCTATTTTGACAATGAGCAGTTCTTC
CASSLVGLAGPYFDNEQFF
>TRBJ2-7|NA|TRBD2|TRBV11-2
TGTGCCAGCAGCGCGGGACTAGCCGACATCCACGAGCAGTACTTC
CASSAGLADIHEQYF
>TRBJ1-2|NA|TRBD1|TRBV29-1
TGCAGCGTCTCGACAGGGATGGGCTATGGCTACACCTTC
CSVSTGMGYGYTF
>TRBJ2-3|NA|TRBD2|TRBV9
TGTGCCAGCAGCGTAGATCCCATTCCAAACGGGGTTTTTGCTAGCGGGAGTAGAGATACGCAGTATTTT
CASSVDPIPNGVFASGSRDTQYF
>TRBJ2-1|NA|NA|TRBV27
TGTGCCAGCAGTTGGAGGTATGAGCAGTTCTTC
CASSWRYEQFF
>TRBJ1-2|once|NA|TRBV27
TGTGCCAGCAGTGATCTCGACACAAATTCTTATGGCTACACCTTC
CASSDLDTNSYGYTF